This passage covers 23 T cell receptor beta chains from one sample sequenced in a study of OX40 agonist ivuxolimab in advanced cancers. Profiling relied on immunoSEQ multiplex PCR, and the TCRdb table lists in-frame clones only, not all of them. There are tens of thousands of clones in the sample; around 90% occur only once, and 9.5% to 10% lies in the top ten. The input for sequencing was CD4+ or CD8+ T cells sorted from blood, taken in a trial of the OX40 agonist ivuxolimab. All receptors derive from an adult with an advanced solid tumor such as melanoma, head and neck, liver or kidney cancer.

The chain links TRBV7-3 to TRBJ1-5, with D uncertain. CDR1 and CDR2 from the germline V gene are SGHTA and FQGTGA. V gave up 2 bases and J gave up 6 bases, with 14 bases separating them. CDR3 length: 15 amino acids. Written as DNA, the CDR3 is TGTGCCAGCAGCTTAGAGCAGAGTACACTTCAGCCCCAGCATTTT. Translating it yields CASSLEQSTLQPQHF.

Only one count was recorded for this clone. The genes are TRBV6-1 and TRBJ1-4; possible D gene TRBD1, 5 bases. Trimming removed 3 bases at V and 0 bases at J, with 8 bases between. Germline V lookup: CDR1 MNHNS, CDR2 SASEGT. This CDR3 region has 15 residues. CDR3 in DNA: TGTGCCAGCAGTGATGTGGGGGCAACTAATGAAAAACTGTTTTTT. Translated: CASSDVGATNEKLFF.

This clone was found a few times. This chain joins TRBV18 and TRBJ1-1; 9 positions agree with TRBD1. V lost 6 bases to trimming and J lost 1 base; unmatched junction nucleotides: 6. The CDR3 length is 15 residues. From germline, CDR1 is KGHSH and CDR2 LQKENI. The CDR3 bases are TGTGCCAGCTCCCCCGGGACAGGGACGAACACTGAAGCTTTCTTT. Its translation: CASSPGTGTNTEAFF. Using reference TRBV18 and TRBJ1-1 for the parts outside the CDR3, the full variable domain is NAGVMQNPRHLVRRRGQEARLRCSPMKGHSHVYWYRQLPEEGLKFMVYLQKENIIDESGMPKERFSAEFPKEGPSILRIQQVVRGDSAAYFCASSPGTGTNTEAFFGQGTRLTVV.

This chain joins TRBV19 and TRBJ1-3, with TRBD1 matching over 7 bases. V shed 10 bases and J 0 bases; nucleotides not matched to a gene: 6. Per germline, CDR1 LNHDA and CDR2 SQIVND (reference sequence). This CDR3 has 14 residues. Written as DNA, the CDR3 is TGTGCCACTCAATCAGGGGGCTCTGGAAACACCATATATTTT. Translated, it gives CATQSGGSGNTIYF.

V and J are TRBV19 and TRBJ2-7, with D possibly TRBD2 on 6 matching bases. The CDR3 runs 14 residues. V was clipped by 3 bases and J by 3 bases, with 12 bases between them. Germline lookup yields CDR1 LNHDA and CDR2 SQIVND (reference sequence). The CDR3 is CASSISGLLYEQYF. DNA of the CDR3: TGTGCCAGTAGTATTTCGGGACTCCTCTACGAGCAGTACTTC.

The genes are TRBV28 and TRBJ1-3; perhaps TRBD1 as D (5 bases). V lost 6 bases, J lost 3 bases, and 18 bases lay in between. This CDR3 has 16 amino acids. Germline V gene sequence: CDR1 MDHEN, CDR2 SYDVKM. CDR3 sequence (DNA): TGTGCCAGCAGCCTGGGGGGTCTTAGGAGTGGAAACACCATATATTTT. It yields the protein CASSLGGLRSGNTIYF.

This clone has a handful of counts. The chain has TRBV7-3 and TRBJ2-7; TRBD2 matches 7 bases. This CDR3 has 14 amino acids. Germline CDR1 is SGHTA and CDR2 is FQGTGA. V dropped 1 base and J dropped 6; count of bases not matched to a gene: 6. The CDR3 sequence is CASSLSAGVFEQYF. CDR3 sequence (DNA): TGTGCCAGCAGCTTAAGTGCGGGAGTGTTCGAGCAGTACTTC.

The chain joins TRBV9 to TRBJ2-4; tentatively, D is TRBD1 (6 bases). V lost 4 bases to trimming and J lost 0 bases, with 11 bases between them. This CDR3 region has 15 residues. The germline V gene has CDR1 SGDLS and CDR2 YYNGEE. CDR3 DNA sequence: TGTGCCAGCAGCCTCCGGACAGTAGCCAAAAACATTCAGTACTTC. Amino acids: CASSLRTVAKNIQYF.

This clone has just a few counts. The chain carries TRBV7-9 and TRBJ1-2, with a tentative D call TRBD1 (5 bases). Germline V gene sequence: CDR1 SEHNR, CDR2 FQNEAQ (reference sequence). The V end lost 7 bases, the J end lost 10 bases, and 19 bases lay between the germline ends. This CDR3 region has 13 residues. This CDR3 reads CASNTIRDPVYTF. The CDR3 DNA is TGTGCCAGCAACACGATACGGGACCCCGTCTACACCTTC.

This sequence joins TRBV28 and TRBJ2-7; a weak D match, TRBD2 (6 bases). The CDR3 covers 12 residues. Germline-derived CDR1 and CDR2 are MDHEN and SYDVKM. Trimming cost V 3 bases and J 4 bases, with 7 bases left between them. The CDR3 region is CASSLGGYEQYF. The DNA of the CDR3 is TGTGCCAGCAGTTTGGGGGGTTACGAGCAGTACTTC.

This CDR3 reads CASTQENLSGANVLTF. CDR3 bases: TGTGCCAGCACGCAGGAAAACCTCTCTGGGGCCAACGTCCTGACTTTC. V gene TRBV2 combines with J gene TRBJ2-6; D unresolved. V was trimmed by 7 bases and J by 0 bases, leaving 13 bases between them. In germline, CDR1 is SNHLY, CDR2 FYNNEI. This CDR3 comprises 16 residues.

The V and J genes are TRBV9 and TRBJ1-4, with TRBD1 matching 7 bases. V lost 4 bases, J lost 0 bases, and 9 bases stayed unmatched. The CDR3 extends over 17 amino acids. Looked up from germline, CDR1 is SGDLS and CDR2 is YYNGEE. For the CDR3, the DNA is TGTGCCAGCAGCCCGACAGGGATATTTGCAACTAATGAAAAACTGTTTTTT. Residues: CASSPTGIFATNEKLFF.

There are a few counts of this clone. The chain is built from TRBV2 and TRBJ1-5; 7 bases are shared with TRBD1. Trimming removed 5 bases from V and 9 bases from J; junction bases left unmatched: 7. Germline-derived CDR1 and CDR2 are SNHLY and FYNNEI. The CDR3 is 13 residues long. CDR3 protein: CASSRQGDRPQHF. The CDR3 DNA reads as TGTGCCAGCAGTAGACAGGGTGACCGGCCCCAGCATTTT.

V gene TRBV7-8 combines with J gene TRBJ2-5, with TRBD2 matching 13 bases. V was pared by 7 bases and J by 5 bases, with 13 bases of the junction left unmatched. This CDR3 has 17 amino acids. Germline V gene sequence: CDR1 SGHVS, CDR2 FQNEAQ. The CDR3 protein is CASTTSGRPFKMETQYF. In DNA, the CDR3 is TGTGCCAGCACGACTAGCGGGAGGCCCTTTAAGATGGAGACCCAGTACTTC.

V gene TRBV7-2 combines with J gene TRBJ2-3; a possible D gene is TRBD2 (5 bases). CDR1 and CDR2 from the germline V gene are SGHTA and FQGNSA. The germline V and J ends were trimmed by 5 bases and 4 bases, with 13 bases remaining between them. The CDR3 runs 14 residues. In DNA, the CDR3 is TGTGCCAGCAGCCACCCTGGGAGAGCAGATACGCAGTATTTT. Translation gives CASSHPGRADTQYF.

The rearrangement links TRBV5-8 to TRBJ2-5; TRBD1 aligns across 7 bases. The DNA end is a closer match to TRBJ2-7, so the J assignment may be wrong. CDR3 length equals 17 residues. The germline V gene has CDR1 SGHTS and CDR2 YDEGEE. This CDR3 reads CASSLEVWTGQPYEQYF. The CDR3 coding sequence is TGTGCCAGCAGCTTGGAGGTTTGGACAGGACAACCCTACGAGCAGTACTTC.

The CDR3 DNA is TGTGCCAGCAGTGGAACCGGAGTTTCTGAAGCTTTCTTT. Protein: CASSGTGVSEAFF. The chain combines TRBV27 with TRBJ1-1; the D is unclear. Trimming stripped 5 bases from V and 6 bases from J, with 13 bases between. This CDR3 comprises 13 residues. Germline loops: CDR1 MNHEY, CDR2 SMNVEV (reference sequence).

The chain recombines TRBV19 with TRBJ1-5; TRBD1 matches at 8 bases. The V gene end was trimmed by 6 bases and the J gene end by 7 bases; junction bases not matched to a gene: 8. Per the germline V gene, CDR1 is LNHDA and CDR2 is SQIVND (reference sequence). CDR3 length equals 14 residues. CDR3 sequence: CASRFDRGSQPQHF. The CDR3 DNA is TGTGCCAGTAGATTCGACAGGGGAAGCCAGCCCCAGCATTTT.

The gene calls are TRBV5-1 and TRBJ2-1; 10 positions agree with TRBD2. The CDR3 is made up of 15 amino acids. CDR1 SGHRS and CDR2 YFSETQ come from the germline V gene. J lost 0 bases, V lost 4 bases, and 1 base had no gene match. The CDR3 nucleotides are TGCGCCAGCAGCCCTAGCGGGAGCTCCTACAATGAGCAGTTCTTC. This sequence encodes CASSPSGSSYNEQFF.

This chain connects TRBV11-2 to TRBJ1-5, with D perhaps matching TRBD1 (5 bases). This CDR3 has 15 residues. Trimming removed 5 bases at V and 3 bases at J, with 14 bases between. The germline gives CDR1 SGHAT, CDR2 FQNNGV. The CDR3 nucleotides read TGTGCCAGCAGCCCAAGTGGGGGGACCAATCAGCCCCAGCATTTT. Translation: CASSPSGGTNQPQHF.

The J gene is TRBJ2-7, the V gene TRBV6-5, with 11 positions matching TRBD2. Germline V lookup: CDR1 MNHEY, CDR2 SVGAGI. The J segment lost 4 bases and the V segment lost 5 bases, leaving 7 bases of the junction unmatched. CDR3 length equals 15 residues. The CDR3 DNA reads TGTGCCAGCAGTCTCCTAGCGGGAGGATCGTACGAGCAGTACTTC. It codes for CASSLLAGGSYEQYF.

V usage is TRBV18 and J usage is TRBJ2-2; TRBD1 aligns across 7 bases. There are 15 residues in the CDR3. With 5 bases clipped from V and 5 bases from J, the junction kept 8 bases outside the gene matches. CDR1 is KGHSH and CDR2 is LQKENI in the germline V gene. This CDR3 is CASSTRTGETGELFF. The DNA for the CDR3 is TGTGCCAGCTCAACAAGGACAGGAGAGACCGGGGAGCTGTTTTTT. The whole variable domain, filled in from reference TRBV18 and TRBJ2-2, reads NAGVMQNPRHLVRRRGQEARLRCSPMKGHSHVYWYRQLPEEGLKFMVYLQKENIIDESGMPKERFSAEFPKEGPSILRIQQVVRGDSAAYFCASSTRTGETGELFFGEGSRLTVL.

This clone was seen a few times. CDR3 nucleotides: TGTGCCAGCAGCCCGGGACAGGGGGGAATTAATGAGCAGTTCTTC. It codes for CASSPGQGGINEQFF. The V gene is TRBV7-9, the J gene TRBJ2-1; the match to TRBD1 covers 11 bases. From germline, CDR1 is SEHNR and CDR2 FQNEAQ (reference sequence). CDR3 length: 15 residues. V shed 5 bases, J shed 7 bases, and the junction held 7 bases outside the gene matches.